This T cell receptor delta chain was profiled in a study of gamma-delta T cells after stem cell transplantation. TCRdb reran clone calling via CATT on the RT-PCR reads. The table lists roughly 800 delta-chain clones, 1.2% of them singletons. Germline V CDR1 and CDR2: GEAIGNYY, EKD. V was clipped by 3 bases and J by 4 bases; unmatched bases: 3. CDR3 length equals 14 residues. The material sequenced was gamma-delta T cells. The V gene is TRDV2, the J gene TRDJ1; 11 nucleotides match TRDD3. The TCR comes from a human donor. It is not recorded whose cells these are; they may come from a transplant donor. In DNA form, the CDR3 reads TGTGCCTGTGACCCACTGGGGGATAGCGATAAACTCATCTTT. Residues: CACDPLGDSDKLIF.